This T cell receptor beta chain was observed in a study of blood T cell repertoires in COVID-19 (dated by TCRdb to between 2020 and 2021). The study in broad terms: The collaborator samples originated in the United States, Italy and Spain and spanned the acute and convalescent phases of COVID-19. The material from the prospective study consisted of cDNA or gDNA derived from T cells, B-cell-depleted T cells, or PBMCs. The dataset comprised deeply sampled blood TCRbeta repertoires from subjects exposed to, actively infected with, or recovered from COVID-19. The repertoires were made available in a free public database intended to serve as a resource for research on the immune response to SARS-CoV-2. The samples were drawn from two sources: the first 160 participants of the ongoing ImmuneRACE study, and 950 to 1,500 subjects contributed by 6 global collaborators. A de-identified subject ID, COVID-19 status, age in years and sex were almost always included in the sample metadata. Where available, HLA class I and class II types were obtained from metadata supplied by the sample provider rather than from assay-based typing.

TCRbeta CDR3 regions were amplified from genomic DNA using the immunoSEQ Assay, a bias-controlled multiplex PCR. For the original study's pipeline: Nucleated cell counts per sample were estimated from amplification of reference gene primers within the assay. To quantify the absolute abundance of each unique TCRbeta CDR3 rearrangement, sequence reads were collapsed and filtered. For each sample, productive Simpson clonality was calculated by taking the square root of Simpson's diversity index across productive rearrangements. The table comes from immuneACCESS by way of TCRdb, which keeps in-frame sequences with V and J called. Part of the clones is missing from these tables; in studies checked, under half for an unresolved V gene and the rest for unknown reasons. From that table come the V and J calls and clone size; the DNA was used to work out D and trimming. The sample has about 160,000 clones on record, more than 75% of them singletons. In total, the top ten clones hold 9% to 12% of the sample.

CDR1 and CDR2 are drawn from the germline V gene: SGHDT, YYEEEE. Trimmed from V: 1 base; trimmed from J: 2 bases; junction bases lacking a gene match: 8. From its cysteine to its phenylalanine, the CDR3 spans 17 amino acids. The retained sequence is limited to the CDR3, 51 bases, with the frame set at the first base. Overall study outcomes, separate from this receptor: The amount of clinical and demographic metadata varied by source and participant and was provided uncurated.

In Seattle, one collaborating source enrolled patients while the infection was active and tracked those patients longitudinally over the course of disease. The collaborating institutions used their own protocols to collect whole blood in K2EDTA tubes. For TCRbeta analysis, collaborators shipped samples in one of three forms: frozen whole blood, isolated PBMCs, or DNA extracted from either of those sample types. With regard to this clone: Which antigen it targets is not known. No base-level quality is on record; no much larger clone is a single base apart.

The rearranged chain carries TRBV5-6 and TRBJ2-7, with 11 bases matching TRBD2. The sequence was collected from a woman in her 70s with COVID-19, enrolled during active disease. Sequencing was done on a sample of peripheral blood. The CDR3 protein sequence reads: CASSLRLTSGTPYEQYF. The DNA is TGTGCCAGCAGCTTGCGTTTGACTAGCGGGACACCCTACGAGCAGTACTTC.